What follows are 11 T cell receptor beta chains derived from one specimen sequenced in a study of blood T cell repertoires in COVID-19. This table comes from immunoSEQ multiplex PCR, and its TCRdb copy is limited to in-frame clones, with some not included. The table lists over 70,000 clones, about 80% of them singletons. The sequenced sample was peripheral blood. The source is a woman aged 65 to 85 with acute or convalescent COVID-19.

The V gene is TRBV30, the J gene TRBJ2-7; 8 nucleotides align to TRBD1. V trimming: 8 bases; J trimming: 7 bases; junction bases outside the gene matches: 10. Germline values: CDR1 GTSNPN, CDR2 SVGIG (reference sequence). This CDR3 has 12 residues. The CDR3 bases are TGTGCCGGGGGGACAGGACTGAGGGAGCAGTACTTC. This translates into CAGGTGLREQYF.

V is TRBV7-2 and J is TRBJ1-2; the match to TRBD1 covers 9 bases. V was pared by 5 bases and J by 8 bases, with 15 bases of the junction left unmatched. The length of the CDR3 is 16 residues. From germline, CDR1 is SGHTA and CDR2 FQGNSA. The CDR3, as DNA: TGTGCCAGCAGCACCCCGGGACAGGGCCGTCTGGGAGGCTACACCTTC. Translating gives CASSTPGQGRLGGYTF.

This CDR3 is CASSPAPATSGYEQFF. The CDR3 DNA follows: TGTGCCAGCAGCCCAGCCCCCGCGACTAGCGGGTATGAGCAGTTCTTC. The chain employs TRBV7-2 and TRBJ2-1; 10 nucleotides line up with TRBD2. The J segment lost 8 bases and the V segment lost 5 bases, leaving 12 bases of the junction unmatched. CDR1 is SGHTA, CDR2 FQGNSA, per germline. The CDR3 covers 16 residues.

The table lists this clone with a count of one. The chain employs TRBV6-2 or TRBV6-3 and TRBJ1-2; D gene unclear. The CDR3 is 15 amino acids. With 5 bases removed from V and 2 bases from J, the gap between germline ends came to 15 bases. The germline V gene encodes CDR1 MNHEY and CDR2 SVGEGT. In DNA form, the CDR3 reads TGTGCCAGCAGTCTCAGCGGCGTCCAGAACTATGGCTACACCTTC. Translating gives CASSLSGVQNYGYTF.

The chain joins TRBV2 to TRBJ1-3; no firm D call. CDR3 length: 15 residues. V lost 8 bases, J lost 2 bases, and 16 bases lay in between. The V gene's germline CDR1 is SNHLY and CDR2 FYNNEI. The CDR3 reads CASHLGSNPGNTIYF. CDR3 nucleotide sequence: TGTGCCAGCCATTTGGGCAGTAATCCTGGAAACACCATATATTTT.

This rearrangement joins TRBV28 to TRBJ2-7; 12 bases match TRBD2. V was clipped by 6 bases and J by 1 base; unmatched bases: 7. This CDR3 has 16 amino acids. In germline, CDR1 is MDHEN, CDR2 SYDVKM. The CDR3 region is CASSRLAGVLSYEQYF. The CDR3 nucleotides are TGTGCCAGCAGCCGACTAGCGGGAGTCCTTTCCTACGAGCAGTACTTC.

This clone was observed a few times. The genes are TRBV9 and TRBJ2-2; 7 nucleotides match TRBD2. The germline V gene has CDR1 SGDLS and CDR2 YYNGEE. CDR3 length: 17 amino acids. V trimming: 0 bases; J trimming: 5 bases; junction bases outside the gene matches: 10. The CDR3 loop is CASSVASAGVRTGELFF. For the CDR3, the DNA is TGTGCCAGCAGCGTAGCCTCCGCGGGGGTCCGAACCGGGGAGCTGTTTTTT.

V gene TRBV7-9 combines with J gene TRBJ1-4; 7 bases are shared with TRBD1. The CDR3 runs 14 residues. Trimming removed 4 bases from V and 3 bases from J; junction bases left unmatched: 2. The germline gives CDR1 SEHNR, CDR2 FQNEAQ (reference sequence). Here the CDR3 DNA reads TGTGCCAGCAGCTACAGGGGAGCTAATGAAAAACTGTTTTTT. It codes for CASSYRGANEKLFF.

The CDR3 nucleotides are TGTGCCAGCAGCCGCGGGGGGTCCTACAATGAGCAGTTCTTC. This sequence encodes CASSRGGSYNEQFF. V usage is TRBV13 and J usage is TRBJ2-1; 8 bases are a match to TRBD2. This CDR3 region has 14 residues. Germline trimming cut 5 bases from V and 1 base from J; bases unmatched to any gene: 1. Germline V lookup: CDR1 PRHDT, CDR2 FYEKMQ (reference sequence).

The rearrangement joins TRBV10-1 to TRBJ2-7, with D possibly being TRBD1 (6 bases). Germline V lookup: CDR1 WNHNN, CDR2 SYGVQD (reference sequence). Trimming took 2 bases from V and 1 from J, leaving 6 bases between them. The CDR3 is 13 amino acids. DNA for the CDR3: TGCGCCAGCAGTGAGGGGACATCCTACGAGCAGTACTTC. Its protein product is CASSEGTSYEQYF.

The chain is built from TRBV2 and TRBJ2-5; 10 nucleotides line up with TRBD2. The CDR3 runs to 15 residues. Germline V CDR1 and CDR2: SNHLY, FYNNEI. The V segment lost 5 bases and the J segment 5 bases; nucleotides outside the gene matches: 8. CDR3 amino acids: CASSFRLAGEETQYF. The CDR3 DNA reads as TGTGCCAGCAGTTTCCGCCTAGCGGGAGAGGAGACCCAGTACTTC.